These T cell receptor beta chains were read from a single sample in a study of Graves' ophthalmopathy and Graves' hyperthyroidism. TCRdb processed the multiplex PCR reads anew with MiXCR; each CDR3 protein has one entry. The sample records 350,000 to 400,000 distinct CDR3 sequences, about 17% being singletons. Sequenced input: peripheral blood. These receptors were taken from a young woman with Graves' ophthalmopathy. Both conserved end residues are part of each CDR3. A D gene is named only where the DNA matches it firmly. Some rows have no size entry. The others give once, few or many, or a class for an expanded clone.

cdr3_aa: CASSLGLAGGLEQYF
cdr3_nt: TGTGCCAGCAGCTTAGGGCTAGCGGGGGGGCTTGAGCAGTACTTC
j_call: TRBJ2-7
clone_size: many
d_call: TRBD2
v_call: TRBV7-2

cdr3_aa: CASSLGQINEQYF
cdr3_nt: TGTGCCAGCAGCTTGGGACAGATCAACGAGCAGTACTTC
j_call: TRBJ2-7
clone_size: many
d_call: -
v_call: TRBV5-5

cdr3_aa: CASSRDIANYGYTF
cdr3_nt: TGTGCCAGTTCACGGGACATAGCTAACTATGGCTACACCTTC
j_call: TRBJ1-2
clone_size: -
d_call: -
v_call: TRBV28

cdr3_aa: CASSQDPSGDQETQYF
cdr3_nt: TGCGCCAGCAGCCAAGATCCTAGCGGGGACCAAGAGACCCAGTACTTC
j_call: TRBJ2-5
clone_size: many
d_call: TRBD2
v_call: TRBV4-1

cdr3_aa: CASSWDREETQYF
cdr3_nt: TGTGCCAGCAGTTGGGACAGGGAAGAGACCCAGTACTTC
j_call: TRBJ2-5
clone_size: many
d_call: TRBD1
v_call: TRBV6-2/TRBV6-3

cdr3_aa: CASSYQGEGSYEQYF
cdr3_nt: TGTGCCAGCAGTTATCAAGGGGAAGGTTCCTACGAGCAGTACTTC
j_call: TRBJ2-7
clone_size: many
d_call: -
v_call: TRBV6-5

cdr3_aa: CAWSVGGPYEAFF
cdr3_nt: TGTGCCTGGAGTGTTGGGGGGCCCTATGAAGCTTTCTTT
j_call: TRBJ1-1
clone_size: many
d_call: -
v_call: TRBV30

cdr3_aa: CASSHLGTGNSPLHF
cdr3_nt: TGTGCCAGCAGCCATTTAGGGACAGGGAATTCACCCCTCCACTTT
j_call: TRBJ1-6
clone_size: many
d_call: TRBD1
v_call: TRBV14

cdr3_aa: CASSGGFVDTQYF
cdr3_nt: TGTGCCAGCAGTGGAGGGTTTGTAGATACGCAGTATTTT
j_call: TRBJ2-3
clone_size: -
d_call: -
v_call: TRBV6-1

cdr3_aa: CASSPIHQGLAGAGELFF
cdr3_nt: TGTGCCAGCAGCCCGATTCATCAGGGACTAGCGGGAGCCGGGGAGCTGTTTTTT
j_call: TRBJ2-2
clone_size: many
d_call: TRBD2
v_call: TRBV11-2

cdr3_aa: CASSPPRVPVYGYTF
cdr3_nt: TGTGCCAGCAGCCCACCCCGCGTTCCGGTCTATGGCTACACCTTC
j_call: TRBJ1-2
clone_size: -
d_call: -
v_call: TRBV6-1

cdr3_aa: CSASPDYYEQYF
cdr3_nt: TGCAGTGCTAGTCCAGACTACTACGAGCAGTACTTC
j_call: TRBJ2-7
clone_size: many
d_call: -
v_call: TRBV20-1

cdr3_aa: CASSLDRRKGEFISPLHF
cdr3_nt: TGTGCCAGCAGCTTAGATAGGAGGAAGGGGGAGTTTATTTCACCCCTCCACTTT
j_call: TRBJ1-6
clone_size: -
d_call: -
v_call: TRBV11-2

cdr3_aa: CASRRQPSGSPGETQYF
cdr3_nt: TGCGCCAGCAGACGTCAGCCTAGCGGGAGTCCTGGGGAGACCCAGTACTTC
j_call: TRBJ2-5
clone_size: many
d_call: TRBD2
v_call: TRBV5-1

cdr3_aa: CAWRVAYEQYF
cdr3_nt: TGTGCCTGGAGGGTAGCCTACGAGCAGTACTTC
j_call: TRBJ2-7
clone_size: many
d_call: -
v_call: TRBV30

cdr3_aa: CASSPQIPQQNTEAFF
cdr3_nt: TGCGCCAGCAGCCCTCAGATACCCCAACAGAACACTGAAGCTTTCTTT
j_call: TRBJ1-1
clone_size: many
d_call: -
v_call: TRBV5-1

cdr3_aa: CASRQGAPPTYEQYF
cdr3_nt: TGTGCCAGCAGACAGGGGGCGCCCCCCACTTACGAGCAGTACTTC
j_call: TRBJ2-7
clone_size: -
d_call: TRBD1
v_call: TRBV2

cdr3_aa: CASSVWDQPQHF
cdr3_nt: TGTGCCAGCAGTGTTTGGGATCAGCCCCAGCATTTT
j_call: TRBJ1-5
clone_size: many
d_call: -
v_call: TRBV6-1

cdr3_aa: CASSQDDREYEQYF
cdr3_nt: TGTGCCAGCAGCCAAGACGACAGGGAGTACGAGCAGTACTTC
j_call: TRBJ2-7
clone_size: many
d_call: TRBD1
v_call: TRBV3-1

cdr3_aa: CASSYPGQRPEAFF
cdr3_nt: TGTGCCAGCAGTTACCCGGGACAGAGACCTGAAGCTTTCTTT
j_call: TRBJ1-1
clone_size: many
d_call: TRBD1
v_call: TRBV6-2/TRBV6-3

cdr3_aa: CATSRQGYKQYF
cdr3_nt: TGTGCCACCTCTCGACAGGGGTACAAGCAGTACTTC
j_call: TRBJ2-7
clone_size: -
d_call: TRBD1
v_call: TRBV24-1

cdr3_aa: CASSIRQGQNDEQYF
cdr3_nt: TGTGCCAGTAGTATAAGGCAGGGTCAAAACGACGAGCAGTACTTC
j_call: TRBJ2-7
clone_size: many
d_call: -
v_call: TRBV19

cdr3_aa: CASSGTWWTEAFF
cdr3_nt: TGTGCCAGCAGCGGGACATGGTGGACTGAAGCTTTCTTT
j_call: TRBJ1-1
clone_size: -
d_call: -
v_call: TRBV19